These 5 T cell receptor beta chains originate from one sample sequenced in a study of blood T cells in healthy people across ages. Combining a sample-barcoded 5' primer with a J-beta primer mix, a second PCR ran for about 7 to 11 cycles. TCRdb called the 5' RACE reads again in MiXCR, with one record for every CDR3 protein. The sample shows hundreds of thousands of distinct CDR3 sequences, less than 35% of them seen only once. What was sequenced was blood. These receptors were collected from a woman aged 80 or older in good health.

The rearrangement joins TRBV5-6 to TRBJ2-5; 10 positions agree with TRBD1. CDR1 is SGHDT and CDR2 is YYEEEE in the germline V gene. The CDR3 covers 16 residues. The J segment lost 4 bases and the V segment lost 4 bases, leaving 10 bases of the junction unmatched. The chain's CDR3 is CASSAPGQGIGETQYF. Written as DNA, the CDR3 is TGTGCCAGCAGCGCTCCGGGACAGGGGATCGGAGAGACCCAGTACTTC.

This clonotype was seen a handful of times. V is TRBV29-1 and J is TRBJ1-4; 8 nucleotides line up with TRBD1. The CDR3 runs to 13 residues. J was trimmed by 8 bases and V by 6 bases; bases with no gene match: 8. Germline V CDR1 and CDR2: SQVTM, ANQGSEA. The CDR3 sequence is CSVRTGRGEKLFF. DNA of the CDR3: TGCAGCGTAAGGACAGGGCGCGGAGAAAAACTGTTTTTT. The whole variable domain, filled in from reference TRBV29-1 and TRBJ1-4, reads SAVISQKPSRDICQRGTSLTIQCQVDSQVTMMFWYRQQPGQSLTLIATANQGSEATYESGFVIDKFPISRPNLTFSTLTVSNMSPEDSSIYLCSVRTGRGEKLFFGSGTQLSVL.

This clonotype was picked up many times. The chain uses TRBV5-6 and TRBJ2-3, with no clear D. The CDR3 length is 15 residues. V was trimmed by 4 bases and J by 1 base, leaving 13 bases between them. The germline V gene encodes CDR1 SGHDT and CDR2 YYEEEE. The CDR3 sequence: CASSLGTSRTDTQYF. In DNA, the CDR3 is TGTGCCAGCAGCCTAGGAACTTCTCGCACAGATACGCAGTATTTT.

This clonotype was observed a few times. Just one base apart from a much larger clone, this may be a read error. The CDR3 DNA reads TGTGCCAGCACTCATAGCAGTACTAGCACAGCTACGCAGTATTTT. This sequence encodes CASTHSSTSTATQYF. V gene TRBV28 combines with J gene TRBJ2-3; D is possibly TRBD2 (6 bases). The CDR3 consists of 15 residues. Germline loops: CDR1 MDHEN, CDR2 SYDVKM.

The chain links TRBV20-1 to TRBJ2-7, with D unresolved. The germline gives CDR1 DFQATT, CDR2 SNEGSKA (reference sequence). V was shortened by 8 bases and J by 3 bases, with 17 bases between the two germline ends. The CDR3 totals 13 residues. In DNA form, the CDR3 reads TGCAGTACAATTACTGACGGAATCTACGAGCAGTACTTC. It is translated as CSTITDGIYEQYF.